The 22 T cell receptor beta chains listed next were all sequenced from one sample in a study of blood T cells in healthy people across ages. A second about 7 to 11 cycle PCR used barcoded and J-beta primers. TCRdb used MiXCR to reprocess the 5' RACE reads, holding one entry per CDR3 protein. The sample contains around 1.7 million distinct CDR3 sequences, roughly 27% of which appear only once. Sequenced: blood. The receptor set was obtained from a woman younger than 45 in good health.

This chain links TRBV9 with TRBJ2-3, with D perhaps matching TRBD1 (6 bases). The CDR3 is 16 amino acids. The V gene's germline CDR1 is SGDLS and CDR2 YYNGEE. V was shortened by 7 bases and J by 0 bases, with 18 bases between the two germline ends. The CDR3 DNA reads TGTGCCAGCTCCCCCGGACAGCAGATTAGCACAGATACGCAGTATTTT. Translation gives CASSPGQQISTDTQYF.

DNA of the CDR3: TGTGCCAGCAGCCAATCGGCTCGCCGCTCCTACGAGCAGTACTTC. As protein: CASSQSARRSYEQYF. V gene TRBV3-1 combines with J gene TRBJ2-7; D unresolved. Trimming cost V 2 bases and J 0 bases, with 11 bases left between them. CDR3 size: 15 residues. Germline V gene data show CDR1 as LGHDT and CDR2 as YNNKEL (reference sequence).

The CDR3 DNA follows: TGCAGGGGAGCCAAAAACATTCAGTACTTC. Residues: CRGAKNIQYF. V usage is TRBV20-1 and J usage is TRBJ2-4; D remains ambiguous. Germline CDR1 DFQATT, CDR2 SNEGSKA (reference sequence). The CDR3 loop spans 10 amino acids.

This clonotype has a count of ten or more. The rearrangement uses TRBV7-9 and TRBJ2-1; TRBD2 matches 10 bases. Germline V lookup: CDR1 SEHNR, CDR2 FQNEAQ (reference sequence). The CDR3 consists of 15 residues. Trimming at V came to 6 bases and at J to 8 bases, leaving 10 bases not matched to a gene. The CDR3 is CASSPPSGSWDEQFF. The CDR3 nucleotides are TGTGCCAGCAGTCCCCCTAGCGGGAGTTGGGATGAGCAGTTCTTC.

This clonotype was seen more than once but under ten times. This CDR3 reads CASSQVRDRDNSPLHF. The CDR3 region has the DNA TGTGCCAGCAGCCAGGTCCGGGACAGGGATAATTCACCCCTCCACTTT. V gene TRBV3-1 combines with J gene TRBJ1-6; 9 nucleotides match TRBD1. The CDR3 consists of 16 residues. Germline CDR1 is LGHDT and CDR2 is YNNKEL (reference sequence). V was pared by 3 bases and J by 5 bases, with 5 bases of the junction left unmatched.

The chain uses TRBV4-3 and TRBJ2-1, with unresolved D. CDR3 length equals 15 residues. The germline V gene encodes CDR1 LGHNA and CDR2 YSLEER. Trimming took 3 bases from V and 0 from J, leaving 9 bases between them. CDR3 protein: CASSQARSSYNEQFF. The CDR3 nucleotides are TGCGCCAGCAGCCAGGCCCGGAGCTCCTACAATGAGCAGTTCTTC.

This clonotype was observed at least ten times. V and J are TRBV4-1 and TRBJ1-1; TRBD1 is a possible D gene (5 bases). Trimming removed 1 base from V and 1 base from J, with 13 bases in between. CDR1 is MGHRA, CDR2 YSYEKL, per germline. The CDR3 length is 16 residues. CDR3 amino acids: CASSQGDGGANTEAFF. In DNA form, the CDR3 reads TGCGCCAGCAGCCAAGGGGACGGAGGGGCGAACACTGAAGCTTTCTTT.

This clonotype occurred a few times. V usage is TRBV6-1 and J usage is TRBJ2-7; 8 nucleotides match TRBD2. The length of the CDR3 is 15 residues. In germline, CDR1 is MNHNS, CDR2 SASEGT. Trimming cost V 4 bases and J 4 bases; bases outside gene matches: 9. The CDR3 DNA is TGTGCCAGCAGTGTATCCTTCGTAGCGGGATACGAGCAGTACTTC. It specifies CASSVSFVAGYEQYF.

This chain's CDR3 is CAISAERQGYEQYF. CDR3 coding DNA: TGTGCCATCAGTGCGGAACGCCAGGGCTACGAGCAGTACTTC. This chain joins TRBV10-3 and TRBJ2-7, with D possibly TRBD1 on 5 matching bases. V was shortened by 4 bases and J by 3 bases, with 13 bases between the two germline ends. This CDR3 contains 14 residues. In germline, CDR1 is ENHRY, CDR2 SYGVKD.

The chain couples TRBV27 to TRBJ2-7, with TRBD1 matching 8 bases. This CDR3 is built from 13 residues. Germline V CDR1 and CDR2: MNHEY, SMNVEV (reference sequence). J was trimmed by 5 bases and V by 3 bases; bases with no gene match: 3. CDR3 coding DNA: TGTGCCAGCAGTTTGACAGGGGAAAACGAGCAGTACTTC. Translated: CASSLTGENEQYF.

Ten or more counts support this clonotype. The chain joins TRBV29-1 to TRBJ2-7; D not certain. The CDR3 extends over 14 amino acids. Germline CDR1 reads SQVTM; CDR2 reads ANQGSEA. V was shortened by 1 base and J by 5 bases, with 15 bases between the two germline ends. In DNA form, the CDR3 reads TGCAGCGTTGAAGGCCTGAAGCAGGCCCACGAGCAGTACTTC. This encodes CSVEGLKQAHEQYF.

This chain's CDR3 is CASRGTGTGGWEQFF. The CDR3 DNA reads as TGTGCCAGCAGAGGCACCGGGACAGGGGGCTGGGAGCAGTTCTTC. The chain links TRBV12-3 or TRBV12-4 to TRBJ2-1, with 12 bases fitting TRBD1. The CDR3 spans 15 residues. The junction had 10 bases not matched to a gene; V was cut back by 6 bases and J by 10 bases.

This rearrangement joins TRBV20-1 to TRBJ2-5; D remains ambiguous. This CDR3 is built from 15 residues. V was clipped by 3 bases and J by 7 bases, with 21 bases between them. Germline V gene sequence: CDR1 DFQATT, CDR2 SNEGSKA (reference sequence). CDR3 sequence: CSASLPSPGLVTQYF. For the CDR3, the DNA is TGCAGTGCTAGCCTACCCTCCCCAGGTTTAGTGACCCAGTACTTC.

The chain links TRBV28 to TRBJ2-2; TRBD2 matches at 7 bases. The CDR3 loop spans 15 amino acids. With V trimmed by 3 bases and J by 9 bases, 10 bases remained unmatched. Germline CDR1 and CDR2: MDHEN and SYDVKM. In DNA, the CDR3 is TGTGCCAGCAGTTTCTCCAGCGGGGTTAGGCGGGAGCTGTTTTTT. This gives the protein CASSFSSGVRRELFF.

This clonotype was seen more than once but under ten times. The CDR3 DNA reads TGCGCCAGCAGCCCACGAGGGTCCGGGACAGGGGATGATAACGAGCAGTACTTC. Amino acid sequence: CASSPRGSGTGDDNEQYF. V is TRBV4-1 and J is TRBJ2-7; 10 bases fit TRBD1. With 4 bases clipped from V and 5 bases from J, the junction kept 17 bases outside the gene matches. The V gene's germline CDR1 is MGHRA and CDR2 YSYEKL. The CDR3 spans 18 residues.

The table lists this clonotype with many counts. The chain employs TRBV15 and TRBJ2-4; 7 bases align to TRBD2. This CDR3 has 20 amino acids. Germline trimming cut 1 base from V and 0 bases from J; bases unmatched to any gene: 15. CDR1 LNHNV and CDR2 YYDKDF come from the germline V gene (reference sequence). The DNA for the CDR3 is TGTGCCACCAGCAGAGCCCTAGCGGAAACGGCTGTGATAGCCAAAAACATTCAGTACTTC. Protein sequence: CATSRALAETAVIAKNIQYF.

This clonotype was seen a handful of times. V and J are TRBV19 and TRBJ2-1; 9 bases map to TRBD2. Germline-derived CDR1 and CDR2 are LNHDA and SQIVND (reference sequence). With V trimmed by 3 bases and J by 8 bases, 8 bases remained unmatched. The CDR3 is 15 residues long. The CDR3 is CASSIRASGNDEQFF. In nucleotides, the CDR3 is TGTGCCAGTAGTATTCGGGCTAGCGGGAATGATGAGCAGTTCTTC.

CDR3 loop: CASSTDKRGEQYF. DNA of the CDR3: TGTGCCAGCTCAACGGACAAGCGGGGCGAGCAGTACTTC. This chain connects TRBV18 to TRBJ2-5; 7 nucleotides match TRBD2. The J call may be incorrect, as the DNA end agrees better with TRBJ2-7. In germline, CDR1 is KGHSH, CDR2 LQKENI. The CDR3 runs to 13 residues.

This clonotype was seen only a few times. This chain uses TRBV20-1 with TRBJ2-1, with a weak D call TRBD2 (6 bases). This CDR3 region has 16 residues. Germline V CDR1 and CDR2: DFQATT, SNEGSKA (reference sequence). The germline V and J ends were trimmed by 2 bases and 6 bases, with 20 bases remaining between them. Here the CDR3 DNA reads TGCAGTGCTAGACCCCGGCAGCGGGCGTTGAGCAATGAGCAGTTCTTC. It is translated as CSARPRQRALSNEQFF.

This clonotype was seen many times. This chain links TRBV15 with TRBJ2-7; TRBD2 might be the D (5 bases). Trimming left V 1 base short and J 2 bases short, with 12 bases between. There are 15 residues in the CDR3. Germline CDR1 reads LNHNV; CDR2 reads YYDKDF (reference sequence). CDR3 bases: TGTGCCACCAGCAGAGTTACAAGCGGTACCTACGAGCAGTACTTC. The encoded protein is CATSRVTSGTYEQYF.

The chain joins TRBV7-9 to TRBJ2-1, with D possibly matching TRBD2 (6 bases). CDR1 and CDR2 (germline): SEHNR, FQNEAQ (reference sequence). The CDR3 contains 15 residues. Trimming pared 5 bases from V and 8 bases from J, leaving 19 bases between. DNA of the CDR3: TGTGCCAGCAGCCTAAATGGGCGGGACGGCGATGAGCAGTTCTTC. It translates to CASSLNGRDGDEQFF.

The V gene is TRBV7-2, the J gene TRBJ2-3, with 10 bases fitting TRBD2. Germline CDR1 SGHTA, CDR2 FQGNSA. The CDR3 has 14 amino acids. The J segment lost 6 bases and the V segment lost 0 bases, leaving 0 bases of the junction unmatched. DNA for the CDR3: TGTGCCAGCAGCTTAGCAGCGGGGGGGGATACGCAGTATTTT. Its translation: CASSLAAGGDTQYF.